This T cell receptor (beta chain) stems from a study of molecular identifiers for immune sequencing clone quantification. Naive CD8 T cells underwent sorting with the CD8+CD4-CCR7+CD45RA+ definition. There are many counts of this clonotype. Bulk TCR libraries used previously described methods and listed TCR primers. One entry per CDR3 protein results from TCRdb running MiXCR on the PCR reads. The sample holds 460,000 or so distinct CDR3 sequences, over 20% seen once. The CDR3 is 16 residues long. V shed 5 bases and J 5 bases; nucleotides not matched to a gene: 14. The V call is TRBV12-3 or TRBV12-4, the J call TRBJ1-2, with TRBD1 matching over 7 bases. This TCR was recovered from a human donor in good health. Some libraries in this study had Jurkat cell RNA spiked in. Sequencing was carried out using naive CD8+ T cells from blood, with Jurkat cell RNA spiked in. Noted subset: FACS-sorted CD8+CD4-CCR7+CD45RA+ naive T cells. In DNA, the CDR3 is TGTGCCAGCAGTCAAAAGGGGGACAGCGGGGCTTATGGCTACACCTTC. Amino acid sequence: CASSQKGDSGAYGYTF.